This T cell receptor (beta chain) was sequenced for a study of cytomegalovirus exposure and HLA in healthy donors. Study outcomes and limitations: Some public TCRs appeared in many individuals, while most sequences were rare. In a later analysis, CMV-associated beta chains were mostly HLA-associated, it appeared.

To note about this clone: Antigen: not known.

Primers for the PCR totalled 60 Vbeta and 13 Jbeta. Sequenced by immunoSEQ multiplex PCR; TCRdb stores in-frame clones only, minus some. The table has fewer than 200,000 clones, approximately 82% seen once. Sequenced: PBMCs. The sequence came from a male donor in good health and CMV-seronegative.

CDR3 loop: CASSMRSGQGLSTDTQYF. The CDR3 DNA sequence: TGTGCCAGTAGTATGAGGTCGGGACAGGGACTCAGCACAGATACGCAGTATTTT. The chain recombines TRBV19 with TRBJ2-3; 9 nucleotides line up with TRBD1. V shed 3 bases, J shed 0 bases, and the junction held 10 bases outside the gene matches. CDR3 length equals 18 residues. Germline V gene sequence: CDR1 LNHDA, CDR2 SQIVND (reference sequence).